This T cell receptor beta chain was observed in a study of blood T cell repertoires in COVID-19. As to this clone: A read error may produce the germline difference seen at one junction end.

The assay was immunoSEQ multiplex PCR, and TCRdb's table has in-frame clones only and misses some. Among around 320,000 clones listed, 90% were seen once. Germline values: CDR1 SEHNR, CDR2 FQNEAQ (reference sequence). The CDR3 covers 14 residues. Source material: PBMCs or T cells enriched from blood (not recorded which). The rearrangement uses TRBV7-9 and TRBJ1-4, with D unclear. This receptor was identified in a woman aged 18-35 years with acute COVID-19. The CDR3 coding sequence is TGTGCCAGCCGCTTTTCATCGGGAAACGAAAAACTGTTTTTT. Translated, it gives CASRFSSGNEKLFF.